This TCR beta chain derives from a study of long-term antiretroviral therapy in people with HIV. The study's findings and limits: Clones expanded before ART dominated the repertoire at all time points. Patients on ART gained diversity, which nonetheless stayed below transplant donor controls.

Germline CDR1 is SGHRS and CDR2 is YFSETQ. The CDR3 covers 15 residues. J gave up 5 bases and V 2 bases, and 3 bases lay outside the gene matches. Researchers report immunoSEQ v3.0 was run at survey level. Sequencing was directed toward about 40,000-55,000 T-cell genomes in each sample. This table comes from immunoSEQ multiplex PCR, and its TCRdb copy is limited to in-frame clones, with some not included. In the table there are tens of thousands of clones, over 90% of which are singletons. As regards this clone: What it binds is unknown.

This receptor was taken from a woman aged 40 to 55 with HIV. This sample comprised unsorted PBMCs, obtained about 6.7 years after starting antiretroviral therapy. The V gene is TRBV5-1, the J gene TRBJ2-2; 10 bases line up with TRBD1. CDR3 DNA: TGCGCCAGCAGCTTCCGACAGGGGGCAACCGGGGAGCTGTTTTTT. It is translated as CASSFRQGATGELFF.